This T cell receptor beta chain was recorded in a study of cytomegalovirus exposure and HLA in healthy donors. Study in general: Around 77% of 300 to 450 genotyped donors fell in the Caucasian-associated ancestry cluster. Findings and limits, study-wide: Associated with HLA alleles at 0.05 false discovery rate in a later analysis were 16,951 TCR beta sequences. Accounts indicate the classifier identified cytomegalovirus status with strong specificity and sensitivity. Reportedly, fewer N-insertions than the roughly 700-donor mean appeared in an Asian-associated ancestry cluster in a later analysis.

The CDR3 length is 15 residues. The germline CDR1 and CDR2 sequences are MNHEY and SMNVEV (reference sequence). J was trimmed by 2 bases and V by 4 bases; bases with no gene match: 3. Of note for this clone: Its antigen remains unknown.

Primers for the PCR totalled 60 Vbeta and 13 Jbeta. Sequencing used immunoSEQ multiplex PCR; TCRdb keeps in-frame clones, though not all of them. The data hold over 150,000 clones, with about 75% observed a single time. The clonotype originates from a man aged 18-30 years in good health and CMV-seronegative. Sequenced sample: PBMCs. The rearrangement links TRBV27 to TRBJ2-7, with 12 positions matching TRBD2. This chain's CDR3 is CASSSLAGGTYEQYF. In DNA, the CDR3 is TGTGCCAGCAGTTCACTAGCGGGAGGCACCTACGAGCAGTACTTC.